The 2 T cell receptor beta chains in this list originate from one sample, sequenced in a study of cytomegalovirus exposure and HLA in healthy donors. In the PCR, 60 Vbeta and 13 Jbeta primers were used. The repertoire was sequenced with immunoSEQ multiplex PCR; TCRdb's copy has only in-frame clones and lacks some. This sample has approximately 4,500 clones, with more than 65% found just once. The sequencing input was PBMCs. These receptors were obtained from a woman between 40 and 50 years old in good health and CMV-seropositive.

The rearrangement uses TRBV9 and TRBJ1-1; the match to TRBD1 covers 9 bases. CDR3 length equals 15 residues. The V segment lost 3 bases and the J segment 4 bases; nucleotides outside the gene matches: 7. Germline CDR1 is SGDLS and CDR2 is YYNGEE. In nucleotides, the CDR3 is TGTGCCAGCAGCGCCTCACAGGGGGCGACCACTGAAGCTTTCTTT. This sequence encodes CASSASQGATTEAFF.

The rearrangement uses TRBV30 and TRBJ1-2; D gene unclear. The CDR3 is made up of 14 amino acids. V lost 3 bases and J lost 5, with 16 bases in between. Germline assignment: CDR1 GTSNPN and CDR2 SVGIG (reference sequence). CDR3 amino acids: CAWSPTPTRYGYTF. In DNA, the CDR3 is TGTGCCTGGAGCCCAACCCCCACAAGATATGGCTACACCTTC.